Judged by abundance, the clone carrying this TCR beta chain is large (0.1 to 1%). Its antigen remains unidentified. Since it is a stray read in a library aimed at alpha chains, this beta chain has a size that is not meaningful. This sample is part of a study of spatial heterogeneity in lung cancer. Study overall: Beta-chain sequences were consistently detected more often than alpha-chain sequences.

Trimming took off 7 bases at V and 4 bases at J, with 13 bases between the two ends. The CDR3 is 13 amino acids. Germline assignment: CDR1 MDHEN and CDR2 SYDVKM. TCRdb re-called the 5' RACE reads through MiXCR, storing one row per CDR3 protein. The table includes under 9,000 distinct CDR3 sequences, about an eighth detected once. Described time point: sample taken at primary tumor resection. General study points: Ubiquitous nonsynonymous mutations were tracked by counts of ubiquitous expanded TCRs, and regional ones by counts of regional expanded TCRs. For expanded intratumoral alpha and beta TCRs, counts tracked tumor mutation counts.

The starting material was lung tumor tissue, obtained at surgery. V usage is TRBV28 and J usage is TRBJ1-2; no firm D call. This TCR derives from a male donor with early-stage non-small cell lung cancer. The CDR3 nucleotides read TGTGCCAGCACGATCGTCGGACTCTATGGCTACACCTTC. Its translation is CASTIVGLYGYTF.